A single count supports the clone carrying this T cell receptor (beta chain). Antigen: not known. This sample is drawn from a study of cytomegalovirus exposure and HLA in healthy donors. Study-wide results and limits: Subsequent analysis revealed that first-cohort TCR clusters tended to co-occur in the roughly 120 validation repertoires. Cytomegalovirus-associated status was assigned to 164 TCR beta chains.

Sequencing was performed with immunoSEQ multiplex PCR; in TCRdb, only in-frame clones are kept and a portion is missing. The sample has approximately 60,000 clones, approximately 90% seen once. This CDR3 is 15 amino acids long. Germline lookup yields CDR1 SGHRS and CDR2 YFSETQ. V gave up 4 bases and J gave up 5 bases; unmatched junction bases: 11. The clonotype originates from a man aged 18 to 30 in good health and CMV-seronegative. V usage is TRBV5-1 and J usage is TRBJ2-5, with 7 bases that match TRBD2. Sequenced sample: PBMCs. CDR3 sequence: CASSLTGGWGETQYF. For the CDR3, the DNA is TGCGCCAGCAGCCTCACGGGGGGTTGGGGTGAGACCCAGTACTTC.